The TCR beta chain described here comes from a study of T-cell memory formation after mild COVID-19. TCRdb re-called the 5' RACE reads with MiXCR, one entry per CDR3 protein. The sample records roughly 240,000 distinct CDR3 sequences, 15% being singletons. This clonotype was detected many times. Trimming stripped 5 bases from V and 1 base from J, with 15 bases between. The CDR3 spans 16 residues. Germline V gene data show CDR1 as LNHDA and CDR2 as SQIVND (reference sequence). This TCR was sampled from an adult woman who had mild COVID-19 (a few samples of this study predate the infection). Cell type and time point are not known. The chain recombines TRBV19 with TRBJ1-5, with D unclear. Sequenced input: PBMCs or a T cell subset sorted from them (not recorded which). The CDR3 protein is CASSSWEPMSNQPQHF. The CDR3 nucleotides read TGTGCCAGTAGTTCGTGGGAACCCATGAGCAATCAGCCCCAGCATTTT.